This TCR beta chain was documented in a study of blood T cell repertoires in COVID-19. The germline gives CDR1 SGHRS, CDR2 YFSETQ. V was pared by 4 bases and J by 4 bases, with 8 bases of the junction left unmatched. The CDR3 extends over 17 amino acids. Here immunoSEQ multiplex PCR was the method, and the copy in TCRdb shows in-frame clones only, minus some. This sample has roughly 14,000 clones; around 78% occur once, and the top ten carry more than 7.5%. This clonotype originated in a man between 70 and 80 years old with acute or convalescent COVID-19. The chain employs TRBV5-1 and TRBJ2-2; 12 bases line up with TRBD2. What was sequenced was peripheral blood. CDR3 sequence: CASSMRTSGEITGELFF. DNA for the CDR3: TGCGCCAGCAGCATGAGGACTAGCGGGGAAATCACCGGGGAGCTGTTTTTT.